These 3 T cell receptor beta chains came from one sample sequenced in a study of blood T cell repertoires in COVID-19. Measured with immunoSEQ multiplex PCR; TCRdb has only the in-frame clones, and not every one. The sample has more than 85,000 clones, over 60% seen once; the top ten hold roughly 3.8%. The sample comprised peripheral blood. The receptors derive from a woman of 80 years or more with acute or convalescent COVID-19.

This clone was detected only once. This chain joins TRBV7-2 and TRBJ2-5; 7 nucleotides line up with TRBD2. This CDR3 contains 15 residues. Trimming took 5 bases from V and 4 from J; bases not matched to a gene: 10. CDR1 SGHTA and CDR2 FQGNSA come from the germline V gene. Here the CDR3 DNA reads TGTGCCAGCAGCCCTTCCCAAGCGGGATTAGAGACCCAGTACTTC. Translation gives CASSPSQAGLETQYF.

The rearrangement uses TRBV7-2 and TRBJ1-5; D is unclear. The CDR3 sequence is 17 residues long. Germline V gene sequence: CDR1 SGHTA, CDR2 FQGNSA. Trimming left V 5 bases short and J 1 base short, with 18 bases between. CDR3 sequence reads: CASSPNFVPGSNQPQHF. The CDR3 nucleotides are TGTGCCAGCAGCCCCAATTTTGTGCCGGGGAGCAATCAGCCCCAGCATTTT.

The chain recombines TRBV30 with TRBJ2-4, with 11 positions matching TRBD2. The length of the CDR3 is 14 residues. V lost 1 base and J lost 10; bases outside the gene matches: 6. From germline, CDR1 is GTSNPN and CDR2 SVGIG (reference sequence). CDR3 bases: TGTGCCTGGAGTGACGGGACTAGCGGACCTATTCAGTACTTC. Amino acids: CAWSDGTSGPIQYF.